These T cell receptor beta chains were read from a single sample in a study of cytomegalovirus exposure and HLA in healthy donors. Assay used: immunoSEQ multiplex PCR; TCRdb lists only in-frame clones, some missing. The sample gives about 74,000 clones, around 94% of which show up once; roughly 1.6% is in the top ten. Sequenced material: PBMCs. The receptors shown here come from a young man in good health and CMV-seropositive. The CDR3 runs from the conserved cysteine through the conserved F or W. D genes are given only for firm matches. Expanded clones are given a class, and other clones once, few, many or no size at all.

clone size	D gene	V gene	J gene	CDR3 protein	CDR3 DNA
-	-	TRBV5-1	TRBJ1-4	CASSWTVTNEKLFF	TGCGCCAGCAGCTGGACAGTGACTAATGAAAAACTGTTTTTT
-	TRBD1	TRBV7-2	TRBJ1-2	CARKFGQGYGYTF	TGTGCCAGGAAGTTCGGACAGGGTTATGGCTACACCTTC
-	TRBD2	TRBV4-1	TRBJ2-1	CASSQDPSGRAYEQFF	TGCGCCAGCAGCCAAGATCCCAGCGGGAGGGCGTATGAGCAGTTCTTC
-	TRBD2	TRBV18	TRBJ2-1	CASSPSPGRGRNNEQFF	TGTGCCAGCTCACCCTCCCCTGGGAGGGGACGCAACAATGAGCAGTTCTTC
-	-	TRBV7-3	TRBJ1-1	CASGTQGRTEAFF	TGTGCCAGCGGCACACAGGGCAGAACTGAAGCTTTCTTT
once	-	TRBV6-6	TRBJ2-3	CASSYRRTSTDTQYF	TGTGCCAGCAGTTATCGGAGAACTAGCACAGATACGCAGTATTTT
-	TRBD2	TRBV7-8	TRBJ2-7	CASSGLAGLSYEQYF	TGTGCCAGCAGCGGACTAGCGGGACTTTCCTACGAGCAGTACTTC
-	-	TRBV9	TRBJ2-7	CASSEGPRGEQYF	TGTGCCAGCAGCGAGGGCCCCCGCGGGGAGCAGTACTTC
-	TRBD1	TRBV5-1	TRBJ2-5	CASSLGQGGETQYF	TGCGCCAGCAGCCTAGGACAGGGCGGTGAGACCCAGTACTTC
-	-	TRBV21-1	TRBJ2-7	CASDGSRHYEQYF	TGTGCCAGCGATGGGAGCAGACACTACGAGCAGTACTTC
-	TRBD2	TRBV7-9	TRBJ2-3	CASSEPTSGGTDTQYF	TGTGCCAGCAGCGAACCGACTAGCGGAGGCACAGATACGCAGTATTTT
-	-	TRBV5-1	TRBJ2-3	CASSLTAASTDTQYF	TGCGCCAGCAGCTTAACAGCCGCTAGCACAGATACGCAGTATTTT
-	-	TRBV30	TRBJ1-3	CAWSNGGNTIYF	TGTGCCTGGAGTAACGGTGGAAACACCATATATTTT
-	TRBD1	TRBV18	TRBJ1-2	CASSPGTDTIYGYTF	TGTGCCAGCTCACCAGGGACAGACACCATCTATGGCTACACCTTC
-	-	TRBV28	TRBJ1-5	CASSEALRGNQPQHF	TGTGCCAGCAGCGAGGCCTTGCGGGGCAATCAGCCCCAGCATTTT
-	-	TRBV19	TRBJ1-1	CASSGWNRANTEAFF	TGTGCCAGTAGTGGATGGAACAGGGCGAACACTGAAGCTTTCTTT
-	-	TRBV28	TRBJ2-7	CASERGGGVEQYF	TGTGCCAGCGAGAGGGGGGGTGGTGTCGAGCAGTACTTC
-	TRBD1	TRBV19	TRBJ2-2	CASSDRAGTGELFF	TGTGCCAGTAGTGACAGGGCTGGGACCGGGGAGCTGTTTTTT
-	TRBD1	TRBV7-9	TRBJ2-6	CASILWRQGLSGANVLTF	TGTGCCAGCATCCTCTGGAGACAGGGCCTCTCTGGGGCCAACGTCCTGACTTTC
-	-	TRBV28	TRBJ2-1	CASPSYNEQFF	TGTGCCAGCCCGAGCTACAATGAGCAGTTCTTC
-	TRBD2	TRBV12-5	TRBJ2-3	CASGPGLAGTDTQYF	TGTGCTAGTGGTCCGGGACTAGCGGGAACAGATACGCAGTATTTT
-	-	TRBV9	TRBJ1-1	CASSVGLPEQGTEAFF	TGTGCCAGCAGCGTAGGCCTACCCGAGCAGGGCACTGAAGCTTTCTTT
-	TRBD2	TRBV11-1	TRBJ2-2	CASSSTSATGELFF	TGTGCCAGCAGCTCAACTAGCGCCACCGGGGAGCTGTTTTTT
-	TRBD1	TRBV7-9	TRBJ2-5	CASSMTTGGEQETQYF	TGTGCCAGCAGCATGACGACAGGGGGCGAACAAGAGACCCAGTACTTC
-	TRBD1	TRBV28	TRBJ1-2	CASSSLTGGDGYTF	TGTGCCAGCAGTTCCCTGACAGGGGGCGATGGCTACACCTTC
-	TRBD2	TRBV29-1	TRBJ2-5	CSVDGLAGRKETQYF	TGCAGCGTTGACGGGTTAGCGGGGAGGAAAGAGACCCAGTACTTC
-	-	TRBV5-6	TRBJ2-1	CASSSGPNEQFF	TGTGCCAGCAGCTCGGGTCCAAATGAGCAGTTCTTC
-	-	TRBV28	TRBJ1-2	CASSPRNYGYTF	TGTGCCAGCAGTCCGCGTAACTATGGCTACACCTTC
-	TRBD1	TRBV27	TRBJ2-3	CASSPIQGSSTDTQYF	TGTGCCAGCAGCCCCATACAGGGGTCTAGCACAGATACGCAGTATTTT
-	TRBD2	TRBV27	TRBJ2-3	CASSSVTSGRAHRQYF	TGTGCCAGCAGTTCCGTTACTAGCGGGAGGGCCCACAGGCAGTATTTT
-	-	TRBV4-1	TRBJ2-6	CASSQRVPGANVLTF	TGCGCCAGCAGCCAAAGAGTACCTGGGGCCAACGTCCTGACTTTC
-	-	TRBV27	TRBJ2-3	CASSLQGASTDTQYF	TGTGCCAGCAGTTTACAGGGCGCTAGCACAGATACGCAGTATTTT